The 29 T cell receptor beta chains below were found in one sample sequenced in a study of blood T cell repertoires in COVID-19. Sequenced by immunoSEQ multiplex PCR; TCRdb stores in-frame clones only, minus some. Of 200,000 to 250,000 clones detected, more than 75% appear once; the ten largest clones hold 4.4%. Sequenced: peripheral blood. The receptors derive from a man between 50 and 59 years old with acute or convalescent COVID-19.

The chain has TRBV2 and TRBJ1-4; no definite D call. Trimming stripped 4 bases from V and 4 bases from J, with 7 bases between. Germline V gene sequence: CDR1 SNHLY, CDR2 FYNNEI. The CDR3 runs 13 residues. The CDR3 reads CASSGRHNEKLFF. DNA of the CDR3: TGTGCCAGCAGTGGCAGACATAATGAAAAACTGTTTTTT.

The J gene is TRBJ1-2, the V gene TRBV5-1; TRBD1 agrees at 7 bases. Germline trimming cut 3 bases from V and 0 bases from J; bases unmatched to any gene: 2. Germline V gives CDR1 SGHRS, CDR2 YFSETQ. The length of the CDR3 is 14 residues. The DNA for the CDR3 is TGCGCCAGCAGCTGGGACAGAACTAACTATGGCTACACCTTC. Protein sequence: CASSWDRTNYGYTF.

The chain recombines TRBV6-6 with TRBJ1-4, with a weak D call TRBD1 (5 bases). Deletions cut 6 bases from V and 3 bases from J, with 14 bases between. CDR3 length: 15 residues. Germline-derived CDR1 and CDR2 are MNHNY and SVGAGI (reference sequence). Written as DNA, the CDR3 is TGTGCCAGCAGACCCCCAGGGCGGTCTAATGAAAAACTGTTTTTT. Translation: CASRPPGRSNEKLFF.

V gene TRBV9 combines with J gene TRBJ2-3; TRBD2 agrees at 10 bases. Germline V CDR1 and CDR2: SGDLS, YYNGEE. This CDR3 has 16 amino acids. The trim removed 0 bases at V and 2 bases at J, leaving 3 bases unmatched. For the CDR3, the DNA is TGTGCCAGCAGCGTAGGTCTAGCGGGGGTCACAGATACGCAGTATTTT. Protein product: CASSVGLAGVTDTQYF.

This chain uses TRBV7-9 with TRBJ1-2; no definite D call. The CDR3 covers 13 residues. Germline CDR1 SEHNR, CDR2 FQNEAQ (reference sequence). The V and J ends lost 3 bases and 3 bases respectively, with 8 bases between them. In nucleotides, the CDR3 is TGTGCCAGCAGCTTCCCCGGGGACTATGGCTACACCTTC. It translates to CASSFPGDYGYTF.

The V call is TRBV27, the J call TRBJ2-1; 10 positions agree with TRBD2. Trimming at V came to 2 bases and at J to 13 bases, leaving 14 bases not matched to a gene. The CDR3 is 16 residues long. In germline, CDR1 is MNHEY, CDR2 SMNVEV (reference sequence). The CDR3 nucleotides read TGTGCCAGCAGTTTAGGGTTTGGGGTAGCGGGGGGAGGCCAGTTCTTC. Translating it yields CASSLGFGVAGGGQFF.

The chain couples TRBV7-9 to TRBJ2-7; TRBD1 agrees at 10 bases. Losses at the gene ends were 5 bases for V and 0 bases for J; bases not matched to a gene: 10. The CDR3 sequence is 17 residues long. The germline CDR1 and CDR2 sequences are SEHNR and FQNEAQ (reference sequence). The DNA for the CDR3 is TGTGCCAGCAGCCCGGTGGAGGGACAGGGGAGCTCCTACGAGCAGTACTTC. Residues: CASSPVEGQGSSYEQYF.

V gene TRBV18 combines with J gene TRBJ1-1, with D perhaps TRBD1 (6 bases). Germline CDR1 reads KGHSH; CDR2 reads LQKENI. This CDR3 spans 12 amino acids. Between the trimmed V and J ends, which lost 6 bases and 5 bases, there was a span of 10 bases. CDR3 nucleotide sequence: TGTGCCAGCTCTCCCGACAGGACTGAAGCTTTCTTT. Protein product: CASSPDRTEAFF. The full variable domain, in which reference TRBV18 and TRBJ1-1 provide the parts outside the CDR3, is NAGVMQNPRHLVRRRGQEARLRCSPMKGHSHVYWYRQLPEEGLKFMVYLQKENIIDESGMPKERFSAEFPKEGPSILRIQQVVRGDSAAYFCASSPDRTEAFFGQGTRLTVV.

The CDR3 coding sequence is TGTGCCAGCAGCATCGGGACAGGGGGACAAGCTTTCTTT. This gives the protein CASSIGTGGQAFF. The chain uses TRBV5-5 and TRBJ1-1, with 11 bases lining up with TRBD1. The CDR3 runs 13 residues. V dropped 4 bases and J dropped 9; count of bases not matched to a gene: 5. CDR1 and CDR2 from the germline V gene are SGHKS and YYEKEE (reference sequence).

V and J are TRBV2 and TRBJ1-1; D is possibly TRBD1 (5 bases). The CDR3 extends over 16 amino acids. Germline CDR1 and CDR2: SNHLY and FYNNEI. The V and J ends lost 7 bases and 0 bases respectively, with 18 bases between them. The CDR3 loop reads CASKPRRQGLNTEAFF. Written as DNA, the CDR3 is TGTGCCAGCAAACCCCGGCGGCAGGGTCTGAACACTGAAGCTTTCTTT.

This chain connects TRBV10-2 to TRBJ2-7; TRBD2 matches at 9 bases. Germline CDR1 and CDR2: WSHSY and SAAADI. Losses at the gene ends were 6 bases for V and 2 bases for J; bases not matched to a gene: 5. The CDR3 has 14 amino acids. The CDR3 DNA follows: TGCGCCAGCAGACCTAGCGGGGTCGCCTACGAGCAGTACTTC. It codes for CASRPSGVAYEQYF.

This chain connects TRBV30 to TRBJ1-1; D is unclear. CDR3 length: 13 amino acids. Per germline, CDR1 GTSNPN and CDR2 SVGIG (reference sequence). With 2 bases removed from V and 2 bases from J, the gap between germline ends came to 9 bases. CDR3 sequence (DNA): TGTGCCTGGAGTTTGACACCTAACACTGAAGCTTTCTTT. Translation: CAWSLTPNTEAFF.

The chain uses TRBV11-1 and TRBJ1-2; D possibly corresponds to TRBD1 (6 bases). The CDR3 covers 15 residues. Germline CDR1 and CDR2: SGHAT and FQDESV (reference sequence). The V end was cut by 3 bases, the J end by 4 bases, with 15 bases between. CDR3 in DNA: TGTGCCAGCAGCTTGGCTTCAGGGGCCAGCTATGGCTACACCTTC. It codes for CASSLASGASYGYTF.

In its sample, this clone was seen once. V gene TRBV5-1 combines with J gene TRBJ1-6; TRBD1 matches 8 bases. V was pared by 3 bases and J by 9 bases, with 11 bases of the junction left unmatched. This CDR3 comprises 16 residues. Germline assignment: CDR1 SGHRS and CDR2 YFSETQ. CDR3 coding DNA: TGCGCCAGCAGCTCAGGGGGCGCCTCCTCAATTTCACCCCTCCACTTT. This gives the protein CASSSGGASSISPLHF.

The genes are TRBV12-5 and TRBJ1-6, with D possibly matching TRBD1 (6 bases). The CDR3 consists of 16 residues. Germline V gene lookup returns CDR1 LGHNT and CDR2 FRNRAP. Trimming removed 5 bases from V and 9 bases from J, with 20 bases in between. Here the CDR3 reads CASGPDPRGVGSPLHF. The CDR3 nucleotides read TGTGCTAGTGGTCCAGATCCCAGGGGAGTGGGTTCACCCCTCCACTTT.

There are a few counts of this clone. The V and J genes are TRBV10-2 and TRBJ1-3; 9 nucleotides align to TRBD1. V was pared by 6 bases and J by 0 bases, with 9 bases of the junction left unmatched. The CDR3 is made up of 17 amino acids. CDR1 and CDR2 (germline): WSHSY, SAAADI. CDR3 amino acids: CASRAGQGSASGNTIYF. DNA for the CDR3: TGCGCCAGCAGGGCGGGACAGGGTAGTGCCTCTGGAAACACCATATATTTT.

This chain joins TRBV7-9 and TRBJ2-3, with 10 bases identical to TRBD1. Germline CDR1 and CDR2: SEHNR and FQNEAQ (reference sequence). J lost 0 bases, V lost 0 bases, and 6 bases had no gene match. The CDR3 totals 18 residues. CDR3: CASSLATGGLLSTDTQYF. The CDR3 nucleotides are TGTGCCAGCAGCTTAGCGACAGGGGGCCTCCTTAGCACAGATACGCAGTATTTT.

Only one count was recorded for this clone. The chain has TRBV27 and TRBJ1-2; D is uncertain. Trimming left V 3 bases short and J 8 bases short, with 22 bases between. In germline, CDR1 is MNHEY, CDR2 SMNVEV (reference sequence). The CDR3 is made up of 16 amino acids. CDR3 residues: CASSFSFSGPVRGYTF. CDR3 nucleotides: TGTGCCAGCAGTTTTTCATTTTCTGGCCCGGTGAGGGGCTACACCTTC.

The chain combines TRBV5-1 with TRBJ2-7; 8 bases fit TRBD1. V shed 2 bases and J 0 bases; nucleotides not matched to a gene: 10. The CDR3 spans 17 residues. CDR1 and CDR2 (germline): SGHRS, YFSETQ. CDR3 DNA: TGCGCCAGCAGCTTATCAGGGGGCGACGCAAGCTCCTACGAGCAGTACTTC. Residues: CASSLSGGDASSYEQYF.

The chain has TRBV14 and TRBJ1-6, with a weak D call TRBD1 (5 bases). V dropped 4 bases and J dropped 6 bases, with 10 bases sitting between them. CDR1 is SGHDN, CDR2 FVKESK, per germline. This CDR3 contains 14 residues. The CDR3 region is CASSRGGFNSPLHF. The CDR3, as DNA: TGTGCCAGCAGCCGGGGGGGGTTTAATTCACCCCTCCACTTT.

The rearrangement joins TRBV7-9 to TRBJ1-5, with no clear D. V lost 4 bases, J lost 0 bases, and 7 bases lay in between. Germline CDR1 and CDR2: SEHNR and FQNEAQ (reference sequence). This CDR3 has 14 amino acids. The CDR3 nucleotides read TGTGCCAGCAGCTCCATGAGTAGCAATCAGCCCCAGCATTTT. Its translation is CASSSMSSNQPQHF.

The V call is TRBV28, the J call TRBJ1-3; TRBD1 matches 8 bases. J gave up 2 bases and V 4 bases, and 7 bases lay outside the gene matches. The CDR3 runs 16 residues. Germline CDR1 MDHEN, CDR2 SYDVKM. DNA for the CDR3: TGTGCCAGCAGTTCACGGACAGGGTGGCCTGGAAACACCATATATTTT. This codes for CASSSRTGWPGNTIYF.

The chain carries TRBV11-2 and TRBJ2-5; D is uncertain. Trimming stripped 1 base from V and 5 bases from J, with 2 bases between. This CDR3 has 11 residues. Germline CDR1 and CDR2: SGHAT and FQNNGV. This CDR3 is CASSLAETQYF. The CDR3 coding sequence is TGTGCCAGCAGCTTAGCTGAGACCCAGTACTTC.

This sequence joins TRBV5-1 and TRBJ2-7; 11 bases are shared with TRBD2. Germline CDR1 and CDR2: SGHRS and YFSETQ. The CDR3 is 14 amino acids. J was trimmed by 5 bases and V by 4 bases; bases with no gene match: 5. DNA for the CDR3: TGCGCCAGCAGCACAGGGACTAGCGGTGACGAGCAGTACTTC. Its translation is CASSTGTSGDEQYF.

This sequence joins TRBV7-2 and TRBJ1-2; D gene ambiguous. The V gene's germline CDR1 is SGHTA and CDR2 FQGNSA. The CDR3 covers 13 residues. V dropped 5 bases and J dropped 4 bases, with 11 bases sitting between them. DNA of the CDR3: TGTGCCAGCAGCGTCGCCGCGGCCTATGGCTACACCTTC. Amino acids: CASSVAAAYGYTF.

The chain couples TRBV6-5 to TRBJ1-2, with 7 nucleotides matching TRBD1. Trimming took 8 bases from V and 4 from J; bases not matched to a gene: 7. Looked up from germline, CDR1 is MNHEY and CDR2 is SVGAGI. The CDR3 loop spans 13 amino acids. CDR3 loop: CASGKGAGYGYTF. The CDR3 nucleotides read TGTGCCAGCGGTAAGGGGGCAGGCTATGGCTACACCTTC.

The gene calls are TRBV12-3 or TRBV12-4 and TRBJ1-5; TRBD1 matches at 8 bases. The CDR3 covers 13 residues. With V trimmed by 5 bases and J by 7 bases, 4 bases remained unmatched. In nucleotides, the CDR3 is TGTGCCAGCAGTCGGACAGGGCGCCAGCCCCAGCATTTT. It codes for CASSRTGRQPQHF.

This CDR3 reads CSAGQDNYGYTF. The CDR3 bases are TGCAGCGCTGGACAGGACAACTATGGCTACACCTTC. The chain couples TRBV29-1 to TRBJ1-2; 7 nucleotides agree with TRBD1. This CDR3 spans 12 amino acids. Germline lookup yields CDR1 SQVTM and CDR2 ANQGSEA. V dropped 7 bases and J dropped 2; count of bases not matched to a gene: 4. The complete variable domain, with remaining parts taken from reference TRBV29-1 and TRBJ1-2, reads SAVISQKPSRDICQRGTSLTIQCQVDSQVTMMFWYRQQPGQSLTLIATANQGSEATYESGFVIDKFPISRPNLTFSTLTVSNMSPEDSSIYLCSAGQDNYGYTFGSGTRLTVV.

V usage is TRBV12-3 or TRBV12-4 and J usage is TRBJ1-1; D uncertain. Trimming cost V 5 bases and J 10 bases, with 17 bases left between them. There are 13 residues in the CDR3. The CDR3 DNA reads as TGTGCCAGCAGTCCTATTTCGAGGGAAGGAGCTTTCTTT. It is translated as CASSPISREGAFF.